This TCR beta chain was observed in a study of Ad26.COV2.S vaccination and SARS-CoV-2 variants. At the level of the study: The donor belonged to the COV1001 Ad26.COV2.S trial arm. Into the muscle, Ad26.COV2.S was dosed once or twice, 56 days apart. Overall study results and limits: Reported post-vaccination CD8+ and CD4+ T cell responses to spike showed substantial breadth. Vaccinees showed greater spike-specific TCR breadth than placebo recipients.

Assay used: immunoSEQ multiplex PCR; TCRdb lists only in-frame clones, some missing. The sample holds around 370,000 clones, 85% seen once. Points on this clone: Its matching antigen is unknown.

V was cut by 5 bases and J by 5 bases, with 16 bases left in between. This CDR3 has 15 residues. CDR1 and CDR2 (germline): SGHNT, YENEEA. This sample's treatment: some 20 received Ad26.COV2.S at low or high dose, single or two shots; about five received placebo; per-sample allocation not given. Each sample was drawn 63 days after the first injection (of vaccine or placebo). Specimen: peripheral blood, collected in a trial of Ad26.COV2.S vaccine versus placebo. The receptor was isolated from a person between 18 and 65 years old who received the Ad26.COV2.S COVID-19 vaccine or a placebo. This chain joins TRBV11-3 and TRBJ1-3; a weak D match, TRBD1 (6 bases). The CDR3: CASSHRDKPRNTIYF. As DNA, the CDR3 is TGTGCCAGCAGCCACCGGGACAAACCCCGAAACACCATATATTTT.